This T cell receptor beta chain originates from a study of T cells in localized non-small cell lung cancer. Findings of the study overall: Clonality peaked in uninvolved adjacent lung rather than tumor. Longer survival (overall) was linked to higher T cell density in blood.

Comments on this clone: Its specificity is not known.

With V trimmed by 9 bases and J by 2 bases, 10 bases remained unmatched. Germline values: CDR1 LNHDA, CDR2 SQIVND (reference sequence). The CDR3 consists of 15 residues. Clones were read by immunoSEQ multiplex PCR, and TCRdb kept only the in-frame ones, dropping some. The sample carries around 55,000 clones, about 87% recorded once. The rearrangement uses TRBV19 and TRBJ2-1; 7 bases line up with TRBD2. The source material was PBMCs, sampled before any cancer treatment. The receptor comes from a female donor with stage II lung adenocarcinoma. CDR3 region: CASNPGLEAYNEQFF. CDR3 sequence (DNA): TGTGCCAGCAACCCCGGACTAGAAGCCTACAATGAGCAGTTCTTC.